The subject of this entry is one TCR beta chain. The antigen is unknown. This entry comes from a study of cytomegalovirus exposure and HLA in healthy donors. Study results and limitations: A missense DCLRE1C variant was associated with V- and J-gene trimming of TCR beta chains in a later analysis, and an independent cohort replicated the association. Sequencing likely generated an artifact that appeared as a cluster of highly shared sequence variants. Later analysis suggested links between common viral pathogens and several top significant clusters. Reportedly, TCR beta sequences accurately predicted HLA-A and HLA-B alleles in most subjects.

13 Jbeta primers and 60 Vbeta primers were used for the PCR. Produced via immunoSEQ multiplex PCR; TCRdb's table is partial and in-frame only. In the table there are over 150,000 clones, around nine tenths of which are singletons. Trimming removed 0 bases at V and 5 bases at J, with 9 bases between. Germline values: CDR1 SGHTA, CDR2 FQGNSA. There are 14 residues in the CDR3. The rearrangement links TRBV7-2 to TRBJ2-3, with D tentatively TRBD2 (7 bases). The clonotype originates from a woman aged 25 to 39 in good health and CMV-seronegative. Sequenced input: PBMCs. The CDR3 nucleotides are TGTGCCAGCAGCTTAGCGGGGGGGCTAGATACGCAGTATTTT. Translation: CASSLAGGLDTQYF.